These 11 T cell receptor beta chains were sequenced from one sample in a study of CD8+CD57+ T cells in acquired aplastic anemia. Those patients picked for sequencing had displayed CD8+CD57+ cell expansion on flow cytometry. Genomic DNA served as template for TCR beta VDJ and CDR3 profiling. In TCRdb, the reads were re-called with MiXCR into one record per CDR3 protein. The table includes about 200,000 distinct CDR3 sequences, 40% to 60% detected once. The sequencing sample was made of sorted CD4+, CD8+, or CD8+CD57+ T cells (not recorded which) from PBMCs. These receptor sequences come from a human donor with aplastic anemia.

This clonotype was recorded at least ten times. V and J are TRBV2 and TRBJ1-5, with D perhaps matching TRBD1 (5 bases). From germline, CDR1 is SNHLY and CDR2 FYNNEI. The V gene lost 2 bases and the J gene lost 5 bases, with 7 bases spanning the gap. CDR3 length: 13 residues. In DNA, the CDR3 is TGTGCCAGCAGTGAAAGGGGAGATCAGCCCCAGCATTTT. Translating it yields CASSERGDQPQHF.

With respect to this clonotype: Possible read error: a much larger clone is one base away. This chain joins TRBV6-5 and TRBJ1-1, with D possibly being TRBD1 (6 bases). Deletions cut 6 bases from V and 10 bases from J, with 27 bases between. CDR1 and CDR2 from the germline V gene are MNHEY and SVGAGI. The CDR3 contains 16 residues. The CDR3: CASRDRDGGHKEGAFF. DNA of the CDR3: TGTGCCAGCAGAGACCGGGACGGGGGCCACAAAGAGGGAGCTTTCTTT.

The chain carries TRBV7-2 and TRBJ1-2, with a tentative D call TRBD1 (6 bases). Germline lookup yields CDR1 SGHTA and CDR2 FQGNSA. Trimming removed 1 base from V and 3 bases from J, with 15 bases in between. CDR3 length equals 16 residues. The DNA for the CDR3 is TGTGCCAGCAGCTTAGACCCGGAGGGGGAGGACTATGGCTACACCTTC. Protein sequence: CASSLDPEGEDYGYTF.

This clonotype was seen repeatedly, ten times or more. The chain couples TRBV6-5 to TRBJ2-7; 13 nucleotides agree with TRBD2. The CDR3 spans 15 residues. Trimming took 6 bases from V and 2 from J; bases not matched to a gene: 4. Germline assignment: CDR1 MNHEY and CDR2 SVGAGI. CDR3: CASRQLAGGTYEQYF. As DNA, the CDR3 is TGTGCCAGCAGACAACTAGCGGGGGGGACCTACGAGCAGTACTTC.

The chain links TRBV20-1 to TRBJ1-6; no reliable D call. Trimming took off 3 bases at V and 7 bases at J, with 10 bases between the two ends. Germline loops: CDR1 DFQATT, CDR2 SNEGSKA (reference sequence). The CDR3 length is 13 residues. CDR3 amino acids: CSAREGQNSPLHF. In DNA form, the CDR3 reads TGCAGTGCTAGGGAAGGGCAAAATTCACCCCTCCACTTT.

About this clonotype: With a much larger clone just one base away, this may be a read error. V and J are TRBV6-5 and TRBJ2-6; the D gene is possibly TRBD1 (5 bases). The CDR3 length is 15 residues. CDR1 and CDR2 (germline): MNHEY, SVGAGI. The CDR3 nucleotides read TGTGCCTGCAGCCGACAGTTCTCTGGGGCCAACGCCCTGACTTTC. Protein: CACSRQFSGANALTF.

In DNA, the CDR3 is TGTGCCAGCAGCGCCCGACTAGCGGGAACCACAGATACGCAGTATTTT. It encodes CASSARLAGTTDTQYF. The chain has TRBV9 and TRBJ2-3, with 11 bases aligning to TRBD2. Germline loops: CDR1 SGDLS, CDR2 YYNGEE. The CDR3 contains 16 residues. Unmatched junction bases numbered 5, after V lost 3 bases and J lost 2 bases.

The rearrangement uses TRBV7-2 and TRBJ2-1; weak D call: TRBD2 (6 bases). Germline loops: CDR1 SGHTA, CDR2 FQGNSA. This CDR3 comprises 13 residues. Trimming took 5 bases from V and 7 from J, leaving 12 bases between them. The CDR3 is CASSNRGRNEQFF. CDR3 DNA sequence: TGTGCCAGCAGCAATCGGGGGAGGAATGAGCAGTTCTTC.

The CDR3 reads CASRPDARYEQYF. CDR3 nucleotides: TGTGCCAGCAGGCCGGACGCTCGCTACGAGCAGTACTTC. V gene TRBV12-3 or TRBV12-4 combines with J gene TRBJ2-7, with D unclear. Trimming removed 6 bases at V and 3 bases at J, with 12 bases between. The CDR3 is 13 residues long.

Notes on this clonotype: A read error may be the cause here, since a much bigger clone is one base away. The chain carries TRBV6-1 and TRBJ1-4; no definite D call. The length of the CDR3 is 13 residues. CDR1 and CDR2 (germline): MNHNS, SASEGT. CDR3 coding DNA: TGTGCCAGCAGTAACGCTCAGAATGAAAGACTGTTTTTT. This sequence encodes CASSNAQNERLFF.

The DNA of the CDR3 is TGTGCCAGCAGCGTAAGTTGGCAAGGGACAGGGAATTCACCCCTCCACTTT. Its translation: CASSVSWQGTGNSPLHF. The chain combines TRBV9 with TRBJ1-6; 9 bases map to TRBD1. Trimming at V came to 1 base and at J to 7 bases, leaving 9 bases not matched to a gene. Germline-derived CDR1 and CDR2 are SGDLS and YYNGEE. CDR3 length: 17 amino acids.